Each of the 29 T cell receptor beta chains below was sequenced from the same sample in a study of control samples from healthy donors and cancer patients. The assay was immunoSEQ multiplex PCR, and TCRdb's table has in-frame clones only and misses some. The sample carries around 130,000 clones, 87% recorded once. The sequencing sample was made of blood. These receptors were taken from a man aged 30-40 years in good health.

This clone has just one count. The chain combines TRBV12-3 or TRBV12-4 with TRBJ1-2; D not resolved. Trimming pared 3 bases from V and 7 bases from J, leaving 12 bases between. The CDR3 is 13 amino acids. The DNA of the CDR3 is TGTGCCAGCAGTTTGCGCCGGCCCACTGGCTACACCTTC. Residues: CASSLRRPTGYTF.

The V gene is TRBV6-5, the J gene TRBJ1-4, with D uncertain. V shed 5 bases and J shed 5 bases, with 9 bases lying between them. This CDR3 is built from 13 residues. The germline V gene has CDR1 MNHEY and CDR2 SVGAGI. This CDR3 is CASSPHMNEKLFF. The CDR3 DNA is TGTGCCAGCAGTCCCCATATGAATGAAAAACTGTTTTTT.

The chain employs TRBV5-1 and TRBJ2-1; D may be TRBD2 (6 bases). CDR1 and CDR2 from the germline V gene are SGHRS and YFSETQ. This CDR3 has 14 amino acids. V dropped 2 bases and J dropped 5 bases, with 11 bases sitting between them. CDR3 amino acids: CASSFSGVHNEQFF. The DNA for the CDR3 is TGCGCCAGCAGCTTCTCGGGGGTACACAATGAGCAGTTCTTC.

This chain joins TRBV7-2 and TRBJ1-1; D is perhaps TRBD1 (6 bases). Germline V gene data show CDR1 as SGHTA and CDR2 as FQGNSA. CDR3 length: 16 amino acids. V dropped 1 base and J dropped 1 base, with 13 bases sitting between them. The CDR3 coding sequence is TGTGCCAGCAGCTTAGGGGGTGGAGGGGGGAACACTGAAGCTTTCTTT. It encodes CASSLGGGGGNTEAFF.

The sample holds one count of this clone. The chain recombines TRBV28 with TRBJ1-5, with D tentatively TRBD1 (5 bases). The V end lost 5 bases, the J end lost 3 bases, and 17 bases lay between the germline ends. Looked up from germline, CDR1 is MDHEN and CDR2 is SYDVKM. The CDR3 length is 16 residues. The CDR3 spells CASSDRPGRPNQPQHF. The CDR3 DNA follows: TGTGCCAGCAGTGATCGTCCGGGACGGCCCAATCAGCCCCAGCATTTT.

This chain joins TRBV28 and TRBJ1-1, with no clear D. Germline V gene lookup returns CDR1 MDHEN and CDR2 SYDVKM. V was pared by 7 bases and J by 4 bases, with 4 bases between. The CDR3 consists of 10 residues. The CDR3 sequence is CASTGTEAFF. The CDR3 nucleotides read TGTGCCAGCACCGGCACTGAAGCTTTCTTT.

This clone was detected many times. Here the CDR3 reads CASSHGTPLQGNTIYF. CDR3 DNA: TGTGCCAGCAGCCACGGGACTCCTCTCCAGGGAAACACCATATATTTT. The V call is TRBV14, the J call TRBJ1-3; weak D call: TRBD1 (5 bases). This CDR3 has 16 amino acids. Germline V gene lookup returns CDR1 SGHDN and CDR2 FVKESK. Trimming left V 3 bases short and J 4 bases short, with 16 bases between.

CDR3 region: CASRVNTGAGANVLTF. The CDR3 DNA reads TGTGCCAGCCGAGTGAATACGGGGGCTGGGGCCAACGTCCTGACTTTC. J is TRBJ2-6 and V is TRBV25-1, with D perhaps matching TRBD2 (6 bases). Trimming shortened V by 8 bases and J by 2 bases, and 16 bases separated the two germline ends. Germline loops: CDR1 MGHDK, CDR2 SYGVNS. The CDR3 is made up of 16 amino acids.

The chain joins TRBV4-2 to TRBJ1-1, with D uncertain. V was cut by 0 bases and J by 1 base, with 12 bases left in between. The CDR3 consists of 16 residues. The germline CDR1 and CDR2 sequences are LGHNA and YNFKEQ. In nucleotides, the CDR3 is TGTGCCAGCAGCCAAGATCAGAAGGGCCGGAACACTGAAGCTTTCTTT. Protein: CASSQDQKGRNTEAFF.

This chain joins TRBV9 and TRBJ1-1, with 8 nucleotides matching TRBD1. The germline V gene has CDR1 SGDLS and CDR2 YYNGEE. This CDR3 is built from 15 residues. V shed 4 bases, J shed 2 bases, and the junction held 7 bases outside the gene matches. In DNA form, the CDR3 reads TGTGCCAGCAGCTTCTTGACAGGGGACAACACTGAAGCTTTCTTT. This sequence encodes CASSFLTGDNTEAFF.

The chain has TRBV5-1 and TRBJ1-5, with 9 bases that match TRBD1. CDR1 is SGHRS and CDR2 is YFSETQ in the germline V gene. CDR3 length: 15 amino acids. The V segment lost 0 bases and the J segment 6 bases; nucleotides outside the gene matches: 4. CDR3 region: CASSLGPDRGQPQHF. As DNA, the CDR3 is TGCGCCAGCAGCTTGGGACCGGACAGGGGTCAGCCCCAGCATTTT. The whole variable domain, remainder taken from reference TRBV5-1 and TRBJ1-5, is KAGVTQTPRYLIKTRGQQVTLSCSPISGHRSVSWYQQTPGQGLQFLFEYFSETQRNKGNFPGRFSGRQFSNSRSEMNVSTLELGDSALYLCASSLGPDRGQPQHFGDGTRLSIL.

This clone occurred once. The sample has other DNA sequences that encode this CDR3 too. The V gene is TRBV6-4, the J gene TRBJ1-2; D ambiguous. CDR3 length: 13 amino acids. Trimming removed 0 bases at V and 2 bases at J, with 4 bases between. Looked up from germline, CDR1 is MRHNA and CDR2 is SNTAGT. In DNA form, the CDR3 reads TGTGCCAGCAGTGACTCAGGGAACTATGGCTACACCTTC. This gives the protein CASSDSGNYGYTF.

The chain links TRBV7-2 to TRBJ2-3; 8 nucleotides line up with TRBD1. CDR1 is SGHTA and CDR2 is FQGNSA in the germline V gene. The V and J ends lost 5 bases and 4 bases, in that order; junction bases with no gene match: 8. The CDR3 sequence is 15 residues long. The CDR3 sequence: CASSQGQGTSDTQYF. CDR3 bases: TGTGCCAGCAGCCAAGGACAGGGTACGTCAGATACGCAGTATTTT.

This rearrangement joins TRBV7-8 to TRBJ2-5; D is undetermined. Germline CDR1 and CDR2: SGHVS and FQNEAQ. CDR3 size: 16 residues. V lost 1 base, J lost 3 bases, and 15 bases lay in between. Here the CDR3 reads CASSLDDGSREETQYF. In nucleotides, the CDR3 is TGTGCCAGCAGCTTAGACGACGGTAGCAGAGAAGAGACCCAGTACTTC.

J is TRBJ2-7 and V is TRBV7-8, with TRBD1 as a possible D gene (5 bases). This CDR3 has 12 residues. Trimming left V 4 bases short and J 5 bases short, with 9 bases between. Germline V gene lookup returns CDR1 SGHVS and CDR2 FQNEAQ. The chain's CDR3 is CASSSQGHEQYF. The CDR3 DNA reads as TGTGCCAGCAGCTCCCAGGGTCACGAGCAGTACTTC.

This clone was detected once. The chain carries TRBV4-1 and TRBJ2-7; 7 nucleotides match TRBD1. Per the germline V gene, CDR1 is MGHRA and CDR2 is YSYEKL. The CDR3 consists of 14 residues. V lost 2 bases to trimming and J lost 2 bases; unmatched junction nucleotides: 3. Written as DNA, the CDR3 is TGCGCCAGCAGCCAAAGACAGGGTGCCTACGAGCAGTACTTC. This translates into CASSQRQGAYEQYF.

The chain recombines TRBV20-1 with TRBJ2-7; D ambiguous. Trimming took off 3 bases at V and 5 bases at J, with 8 bases between the two ends. The CDR3 has 11 residues. In germline, CDR1 is DFQATT, CDR2 SNEGSKA (reference sequence). CDR3 loop: CSASSANEQYV. As DNA, the CDR3 is TGCAGTGCTAGTAGTGCCAACGAGCAGTACGTC.

The table lists this clone with a few counts. This chain joins TRBV9 and TRBJ2-6, with D maybe TRBD1 (5 bases). The CDR3 covers 15 residues. Trimming took off 6 bases at V and 0 bases at J, with 10 bases between the two ends. Germline V lookup: CDR1 SGDLS, CDR2 YYNGEE. CDR3: CASTTGYSGANVLTF. In DNA, the CDR3 is TGTGCCAGCACCACAGGCTACTCTGGGGCCAACGTCCTGACTTTC.

This clone was detected once. This chain connects TRBV9 to TRBJ1-4, with a possible D match to TRBD1 (6 bases). The germline CDR1 and CDR2 sequences are SGDLS and YYNGEE. Trimming cost V 0 bases and J 0 bases, with 12 bases left between them. The length of the CDR3 is 17 residues. As DNA, the CDR3 is TGTGCCAGCAGCGTAGGGCCAGGGGTCGCAACTAATGAAAAACTGTTTTTT. Protein sequence: CASSVGPGVATNEKLFF.

The table lists this clone with a count of one. V gene TRBV2 combines with J gene TRBJ2-2; the match to TRBD2 covers 12 bases. The CDR3 loop spans 16 amino acids. Germline V lookup: CDR1 SNHLY, CDR2 FYNNEI. The V segment lost 2 bases and the J segment 6 bases; nucleotides outside the gene matches: 4. CDR3 DNA sequence: TGTGCCAGCAGTGAAAGGGGACTAGCGGGTTCCGGGGAGCTGTTTTTT. It codes for CASSERGLAGSGELFF.

As concerns this clone: At the DNA level, this CDR3 is encoded by other sequences in the same sample as well. The chain joins TRBV3-1 (or the pseudogene TRBV3-2) to TRBJ1-1; 8 positions agree with TRBD1. This CDR3 has 14 residues. The trim removed 1 base at V and 4 bases at J, leaving 2 bases unmatched. Per germline, CDR1 LGHDT and CDR2 YNNKEL (reference sequence). The CDR3 sequence is CASSQGTGGTEAFF. The CDR3, as DNA: TGTGCCAGCAGCCAAGGTACAGGGGGCACTGAAGCTTTCTTT.

This chain joins TRBV5-4 and TRBJ1-2; D gene unclear. Deletions cut 4 bases from V and 4 bases from J, with 14 bases between. CDR3 length: 14 residues. Germline CDR1 is SGHNT and CDR2 is YYREEE (reference sequence). The CDR3 sequence: CASSPRTVGYGYTF. In DNA form, the CDR3 reads TGTGCCAGCAGCCCGAGGACCGTAGGCTATGGCTACACCTTC. The complete variable domain, with remaining parts taken from reference TRBV5-4 and TRBJ1-2, reads ETGVTQSPTHLIKTRGQQVTLRCSSQSGHNTVSWYQQALGQGPQFIFQYYREEENGRGNFPPRFSGLQFPNYSSELNVNALELDDSALYLCASSPRTVGYGYTFGSGTRLTVV.

The rearrangement uses TRBV4-2 and TRBJ2-1, with D possibly TRBD2 on 6 matching bases. V was clipped by 0 bases and J by 8 bases, with 14 bases between them. Germline loops: CDR1 LGHNA, CDR2 YNFKEQ. This CDR3 has 15 amino acids. In DNA form, the CDR3 reads TGTGCCAGCAGCCAAGATCGGGGGAGGTCCGATGAGCAGTTCTTC. Its translation is CASSQDRGRSDEQFF.

V and J are TRBV19 and TRBJ2-2; 8 bases are shared with TRBD2. The germline V gene encodes CDR1 LNHDA and CDR2 SQIVND (reference sequence). Trimming removed 5 bases from V and 4 bases from J; junction bases left unmatched: 12. The CDR3 has 17 amino acids. The DNA of the CDR3 is TGTGCCAGTAGTGCCCATTCGACTAGCGCGGCCACCGGGGAGCTGTTTTTT. Its protein product is CASSAHSTSAATGELFF.

This chain connects TRBV7-9 to TRBJ1-1, with unresolved D. Germline V gives CDR1 SEHNR, CDR2 FQNEAQ (reference sequence). The CDR3 is 12 residues long. Between the trimmed V and J ends, which lost 3 bases and 2 bases, there was a span of 4 bases. CDR3 in amino acids: CASSLDNTEAFF. CDR3 DNA sequence: TGTGCCAGCAGCTTGGACAACACTGAAGCTTTCTTT.

As concerns this clone: Other nucleotide sequences from this sample produce the same CDR3. The CDR3 region is CASSGQGNSPLHF. The CDR3 DNA reads TGTGCCAGCAGTGGTCAGGGGAATTCACCCCTCCACTTT. The chain links TRBV27 to TRBJ1-6, with TRBD1 as a possible D gene (6 bases). Trimming left V 5 bases short and J 7 bases short, with 9 bases between. CDR3 length equals 13 residues. Germline V lookup: CDR1 MNHEY, CDR2 SMNVEV (reference sequence).

This clone was picked up one time. The chain carries TRBV5-1 and TRBJ1-5; maybe TRBD1 (5 bases). The V gene's germline CDR1 is SGHRS and CDR2 YFSETQ. The CDR3 totals 15 residues. Trimming took off 3 bases at V and 3 bases at J, with 13 bases between the two ends. The CDR3 sequence is CASSSEGAHNQPQHF. CDR3 sequence (DNA): TGCGCCAGCAGCTCGGAAGGGGCCCACAATCAGCCCCAGCATTTT.

As DNA, the CDR3 is TGTGCCACCAGCAGAGATCGAGAGCTAGCCTACGAGCAGTACTTC. Translation: CATSRDRELAYEQYF. This chain connects TRBV15 to TRBJ2-7; D is unresolved. V was cut by 0 bases and J by 2 bases, with 11 bases left in between. The CDR3 extends over 15 amino acids. Germline V gives CDR1 LNHNV, CDR2 YYDKDF (reference sequence).

This chain uses TRBV14 with TRBJ2-7; no firm D call. The CDR3 covers 12 residues. Between the trimmed V and J ends, which lost 0 bases and 5 bases, there was a span of 5 bases. Germline V gene data show CDR1 as SGHDN and CDR2 as FVKESK. The CDR3 region has the DNA TGTGCCAGCAGCCAAGATTGGAACGAGCAGTACTTC. This gives the protein CASSQDWNEQYF.